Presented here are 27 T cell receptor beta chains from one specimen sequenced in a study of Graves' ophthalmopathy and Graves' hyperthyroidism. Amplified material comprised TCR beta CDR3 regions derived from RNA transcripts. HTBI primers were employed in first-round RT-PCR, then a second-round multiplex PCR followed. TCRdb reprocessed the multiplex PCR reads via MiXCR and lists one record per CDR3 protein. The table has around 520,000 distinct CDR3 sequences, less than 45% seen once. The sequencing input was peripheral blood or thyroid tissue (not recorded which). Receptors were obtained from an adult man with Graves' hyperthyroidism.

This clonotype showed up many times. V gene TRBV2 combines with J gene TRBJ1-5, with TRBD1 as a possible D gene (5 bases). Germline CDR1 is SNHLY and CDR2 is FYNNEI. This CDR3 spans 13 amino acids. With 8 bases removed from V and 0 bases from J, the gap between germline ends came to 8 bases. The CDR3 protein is CASQTVSNQPQHF. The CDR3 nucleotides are TGTGCCAGCCAGACAGTTAGCAATCAGCCCCAGCATTTT.

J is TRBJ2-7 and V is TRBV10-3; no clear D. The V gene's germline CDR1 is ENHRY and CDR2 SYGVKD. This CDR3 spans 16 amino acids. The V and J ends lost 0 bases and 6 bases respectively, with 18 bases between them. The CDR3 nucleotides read TGTGCCATCAGTGAGTCCAGCGTTGCTCCCGGTGGCGAGCAGTACTTC. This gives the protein CAISESSVAPGGEQYF.

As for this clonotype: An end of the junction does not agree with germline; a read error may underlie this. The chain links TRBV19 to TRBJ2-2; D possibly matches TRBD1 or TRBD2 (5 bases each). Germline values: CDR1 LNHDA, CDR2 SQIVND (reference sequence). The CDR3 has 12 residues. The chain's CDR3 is CASMGETGELLF. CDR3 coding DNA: TGTGCCAGTATGGGGGAGACCGGGGAGCTGCTTTTT.

CDR3 region: CAWSRQTEAFF. CDR3 nucleotide sequence: TGTGCCTGGAGTAGACAGACTGAAGCTTTCTTT. J is TRBJ1-1 and V is TRBV30; tentative D call: TRBD1 (5 bases). V gave up 2 bases and J gave up 5 bases, with 6 bases separating them. The CDR3 is made up of 11 amino acids. Germline values: CDR1 GTSNPN, CDR2 SVGIG (reference sequence).

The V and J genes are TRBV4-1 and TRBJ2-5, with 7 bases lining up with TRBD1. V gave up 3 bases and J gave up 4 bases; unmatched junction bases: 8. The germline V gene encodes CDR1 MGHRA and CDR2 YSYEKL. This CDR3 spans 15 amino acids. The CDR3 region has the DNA TGCGCCAGCAGCCAGCGACAGGGTGATGGAGAGACCCAGTACTTC. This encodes CASSQRQGDGETQYF.

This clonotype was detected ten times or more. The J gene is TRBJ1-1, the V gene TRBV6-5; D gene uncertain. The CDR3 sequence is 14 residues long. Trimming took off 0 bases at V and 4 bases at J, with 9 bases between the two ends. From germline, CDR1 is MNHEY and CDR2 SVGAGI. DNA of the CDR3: TGTGCCAGCAGTTACTCCCTGGTGGTCACTGAAGCTTTCTTT. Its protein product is CASSYSLVVTEAFF.

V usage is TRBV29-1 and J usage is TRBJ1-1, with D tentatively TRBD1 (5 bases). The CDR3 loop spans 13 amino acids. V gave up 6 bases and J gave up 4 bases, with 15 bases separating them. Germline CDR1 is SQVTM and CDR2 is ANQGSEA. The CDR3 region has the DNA TGCAGCGTAGGGTCCATCGGGGGCACTGAAGCTTTCTTT. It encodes CSVGSIGGTEAFF.

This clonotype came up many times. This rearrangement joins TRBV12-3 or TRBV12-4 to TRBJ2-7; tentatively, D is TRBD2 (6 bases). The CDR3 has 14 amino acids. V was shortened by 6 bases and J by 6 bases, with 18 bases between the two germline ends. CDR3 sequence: CASSTGTVVLEQYF. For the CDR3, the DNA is TGTGCCAGCAGCACCGGGACTGTCGTCCTCGAGCAGTACTTC.

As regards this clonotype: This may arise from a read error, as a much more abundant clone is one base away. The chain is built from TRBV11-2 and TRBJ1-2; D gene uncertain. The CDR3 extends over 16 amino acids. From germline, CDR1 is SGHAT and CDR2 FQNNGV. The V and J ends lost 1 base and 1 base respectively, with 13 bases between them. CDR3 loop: CASSLAKVGFNYGYTF. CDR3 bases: TGTGCCAGCAGCTTAGCGAAGGTTGGTTTTAACTATGGCTACACCTTC.

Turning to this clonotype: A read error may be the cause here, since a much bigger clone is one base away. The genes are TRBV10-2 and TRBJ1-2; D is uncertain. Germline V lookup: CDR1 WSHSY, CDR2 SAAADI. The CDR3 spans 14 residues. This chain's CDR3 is CASSYSVADYGYTF. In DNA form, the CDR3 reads TGTGCCAGCAGTTACTCAGTAGCGGACTATGGCTACACCTTC.

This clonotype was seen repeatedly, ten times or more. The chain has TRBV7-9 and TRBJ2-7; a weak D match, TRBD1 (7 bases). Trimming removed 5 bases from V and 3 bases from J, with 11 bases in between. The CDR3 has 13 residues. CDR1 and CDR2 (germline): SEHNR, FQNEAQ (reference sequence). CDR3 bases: TGTGCCAGCAGCGCGGGGACAGACTACGAGCAGTACTTC. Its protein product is CASSAGTDYEQYF. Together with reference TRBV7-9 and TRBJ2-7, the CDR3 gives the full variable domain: DTGVSQNPRHKITKRGQNVTFRCDPISEHNRLYWYRQTLGQGPEFLTYFQNEAQLEKSRLLSDRFSAERPKGSFSTLEIQRTEQGDSAMYLCASSAGTDYEQYFGPGTRLTVT.

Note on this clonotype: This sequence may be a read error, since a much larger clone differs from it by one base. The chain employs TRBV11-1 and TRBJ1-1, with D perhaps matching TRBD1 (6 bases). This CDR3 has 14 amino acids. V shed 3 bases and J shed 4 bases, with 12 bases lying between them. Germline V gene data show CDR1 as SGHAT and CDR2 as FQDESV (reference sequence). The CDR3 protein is CASSFTGRRTEAFF. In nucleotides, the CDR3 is TGTGCCAGCAGCTTCACAGGGCGACGCACTGAAGCTTTCTTT.

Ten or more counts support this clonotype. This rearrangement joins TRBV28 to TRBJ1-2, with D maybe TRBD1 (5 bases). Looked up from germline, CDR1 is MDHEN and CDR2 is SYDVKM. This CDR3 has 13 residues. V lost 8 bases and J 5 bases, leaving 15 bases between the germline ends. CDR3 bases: TGTGCCAGCGTTGCCACAGGAGATTATGGCTACACCTTC. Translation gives CASVATGDYGYTF.

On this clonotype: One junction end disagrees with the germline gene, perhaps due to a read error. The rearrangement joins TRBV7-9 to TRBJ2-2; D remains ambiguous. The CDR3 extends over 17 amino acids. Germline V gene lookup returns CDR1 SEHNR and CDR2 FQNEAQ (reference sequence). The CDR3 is CASSQDSSQSATGELFF. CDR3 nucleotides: TGCGCCAGCAGCCAAGATTCGAGCCAGTCGGCCACCGGGGAGCTGTTTTTT.

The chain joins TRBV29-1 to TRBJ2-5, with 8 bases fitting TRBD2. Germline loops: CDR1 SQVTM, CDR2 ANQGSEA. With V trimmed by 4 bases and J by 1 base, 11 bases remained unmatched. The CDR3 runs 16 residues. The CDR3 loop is CSVGRAGVGAQETQYF. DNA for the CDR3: TGCAGCGTTGGCAGAGCGGGGGTAGGGGCCCAAGAGACCCAGTACTTC.

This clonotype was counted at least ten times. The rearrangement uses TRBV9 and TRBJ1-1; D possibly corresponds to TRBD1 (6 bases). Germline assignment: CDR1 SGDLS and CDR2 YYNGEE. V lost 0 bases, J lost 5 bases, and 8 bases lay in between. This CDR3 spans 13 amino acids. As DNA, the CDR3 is TGTGCCAGCAGCGTAGAGAGGGGGACTGAAGCTTTCTTT. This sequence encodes CASSVERGTEAFF.

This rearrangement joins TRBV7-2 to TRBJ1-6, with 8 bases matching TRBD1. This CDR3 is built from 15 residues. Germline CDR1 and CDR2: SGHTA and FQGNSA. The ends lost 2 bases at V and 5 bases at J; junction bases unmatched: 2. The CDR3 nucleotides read TGTGCCAGCAGCTTAAGCAGGGGGCATAATTCACCCCTCCACTTT. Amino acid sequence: CASSLSRGHNSPLHF.

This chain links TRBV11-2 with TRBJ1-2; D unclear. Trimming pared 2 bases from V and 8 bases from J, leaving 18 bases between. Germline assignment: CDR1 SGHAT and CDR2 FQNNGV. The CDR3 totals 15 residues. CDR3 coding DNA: TGTGCCAGCAGCTTACCCCGCGCAGAGAGAGACGGCTACACCTTC. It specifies CASSLPRAERDGYTF.

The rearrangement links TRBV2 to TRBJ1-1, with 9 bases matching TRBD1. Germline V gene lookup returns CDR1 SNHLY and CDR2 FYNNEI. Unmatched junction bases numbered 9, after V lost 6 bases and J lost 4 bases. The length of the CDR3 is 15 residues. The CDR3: CASRRDRASGTEAFF. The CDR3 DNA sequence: TGTGCCAGCAGACGGGACAGGGCCTCGGGCACTGAAGCTTTCTTT.

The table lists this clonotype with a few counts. CDR3 in amino acids: CASSLRRGGAPYEQYF. In nucleotides, the CDR3 is TGTGCCAGCAGCTTAAGGCGCGGGGGGGCCCCCTACGAGCAGTACTTC. This rearrangement joins TRBV2 to TRBJ2-7; 9 bases align to TRBD2. The trim removed 6 bases at V and 2 bases at J, leaving 11 bases unmatched. This CDR3 comprises 16 residues. Germline V lookup: CDR1 SNHLY, CDR2 FYNNEI.

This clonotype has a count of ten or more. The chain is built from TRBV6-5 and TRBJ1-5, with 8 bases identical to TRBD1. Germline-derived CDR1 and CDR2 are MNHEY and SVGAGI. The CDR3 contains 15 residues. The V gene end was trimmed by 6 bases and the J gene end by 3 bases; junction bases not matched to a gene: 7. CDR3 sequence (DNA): TGTGCCAGCAGGCCCGGGACAGGAATCAATCAGCCCCAGCATTTT. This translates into CASRPGTGINQPQHF.

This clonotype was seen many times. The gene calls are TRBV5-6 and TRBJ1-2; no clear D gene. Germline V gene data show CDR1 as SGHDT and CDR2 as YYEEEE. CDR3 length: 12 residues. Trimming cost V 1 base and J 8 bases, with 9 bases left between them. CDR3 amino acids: CASSLLGGGYTF. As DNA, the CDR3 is TGTGCCAGCAGCTTGCTCGGAGGCGGCTACACCTTC.

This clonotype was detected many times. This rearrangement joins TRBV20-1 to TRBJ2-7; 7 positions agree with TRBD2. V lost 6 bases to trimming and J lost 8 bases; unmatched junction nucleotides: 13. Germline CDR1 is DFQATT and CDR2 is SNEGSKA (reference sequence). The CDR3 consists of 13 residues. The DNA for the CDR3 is TGCAGTGCCAGCCCGCTGGGGGGGGGTCAGCAGTACTTC. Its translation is CSASPLGGGQQYF.

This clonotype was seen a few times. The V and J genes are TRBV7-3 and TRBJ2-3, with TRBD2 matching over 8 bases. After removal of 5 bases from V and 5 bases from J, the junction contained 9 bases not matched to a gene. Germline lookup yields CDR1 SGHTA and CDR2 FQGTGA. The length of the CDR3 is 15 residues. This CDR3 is CASSRSGRGEDTQYF. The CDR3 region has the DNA TGTGCCAGCAGCCGCAGCGGGAGAGGGGAAGATACGCAGTATTTT.

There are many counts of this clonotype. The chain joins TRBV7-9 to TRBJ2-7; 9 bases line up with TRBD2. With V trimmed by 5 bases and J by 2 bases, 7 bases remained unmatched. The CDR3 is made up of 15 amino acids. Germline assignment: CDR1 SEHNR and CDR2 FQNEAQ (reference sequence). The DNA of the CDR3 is TGTGCCAGCAGCCAGTTCGTAGCGGGAGCCTACGAGCAGTACTTC. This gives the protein CASSQFVAGAYEQYF. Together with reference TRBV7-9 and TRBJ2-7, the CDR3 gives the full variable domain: DTGVSQNPRHKITKRGQNVTFRCDPISEHNRLYWYRQTLGQGPEFLTYFQNEAQLEKSRLLSDRFSAERPKGSFSTLEIQRTEQGDSAMYLCASSQFVAGAYEQYFGPGTRLTVT.

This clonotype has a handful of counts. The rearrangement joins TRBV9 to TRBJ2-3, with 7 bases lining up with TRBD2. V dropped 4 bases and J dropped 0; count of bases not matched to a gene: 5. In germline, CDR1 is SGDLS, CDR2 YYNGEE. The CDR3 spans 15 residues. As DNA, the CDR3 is TGTGCCAGCAGCCCCCGGGGGGAAAGCACAGATACGCAGTATTTT. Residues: CASSPRGESTDTQYF.

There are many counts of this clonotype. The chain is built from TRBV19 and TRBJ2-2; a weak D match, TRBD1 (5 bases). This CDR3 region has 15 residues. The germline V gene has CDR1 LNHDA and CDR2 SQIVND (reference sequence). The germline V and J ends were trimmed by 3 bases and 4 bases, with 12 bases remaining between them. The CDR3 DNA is TGTGCCAGTAGTATTCGAACAGGTTTCACCGGGGAGCTGTTTTTT. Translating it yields CASSIRTGFTGELFF.